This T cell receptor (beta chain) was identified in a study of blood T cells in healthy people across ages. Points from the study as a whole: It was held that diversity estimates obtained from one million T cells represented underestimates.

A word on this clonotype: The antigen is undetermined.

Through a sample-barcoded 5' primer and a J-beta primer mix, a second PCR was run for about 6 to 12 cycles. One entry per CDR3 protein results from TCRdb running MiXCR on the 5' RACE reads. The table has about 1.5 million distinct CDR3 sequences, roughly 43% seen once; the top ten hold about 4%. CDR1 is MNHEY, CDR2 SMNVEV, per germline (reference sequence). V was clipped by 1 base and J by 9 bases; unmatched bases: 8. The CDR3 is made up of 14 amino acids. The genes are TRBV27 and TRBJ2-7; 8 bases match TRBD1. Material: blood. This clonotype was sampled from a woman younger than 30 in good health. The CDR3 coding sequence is TGTGCCAGCAGTTTATGGTCAGGGGGCATTGGGCAGTACTTC. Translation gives CASSLWSGGIGQYF.